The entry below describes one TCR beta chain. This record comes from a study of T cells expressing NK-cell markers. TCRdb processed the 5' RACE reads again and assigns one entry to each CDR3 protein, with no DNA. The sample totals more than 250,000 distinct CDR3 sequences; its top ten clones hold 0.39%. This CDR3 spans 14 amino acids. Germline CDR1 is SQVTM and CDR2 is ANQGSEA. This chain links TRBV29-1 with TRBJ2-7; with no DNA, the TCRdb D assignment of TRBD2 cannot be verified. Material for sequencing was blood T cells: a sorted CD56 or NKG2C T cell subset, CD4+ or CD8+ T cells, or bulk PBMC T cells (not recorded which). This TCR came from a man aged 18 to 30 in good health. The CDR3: CSALGTGLYYEQYF.